The source of this T cell receptor beta chain is a study of shared clonotypes between healthy human individuals (dated by TCRdb to 2020 to 2021). About the full investigation: The cohort comprised a couple of women and a few men aged 18 to 49 years. To increase sequencing depth and limit assay-specific biases, different laboratories used diverse techniques to prepare libraries and sequence TCR repertoires. Blood TCR repertoires of five healthy adults were deeply sequenced to estimate repertoire size and the extent of clonotype sharing between individuals. Per donor, three plates each were used for CD4 naive and CD4 memory, two for CD8 naive, and one for CD8 memory. Per donor, leukapheresis produced somewhere between about 0.94 and 9 billion PBMCs. Beyond this particular receptor, the publication reports: Pairwise subsampling led to the expectation that sequencing depth would affect the degree of clonotype sharing among donors. When a handful of donors were compared, the shared fraction of clonotypes was about 5.4% for naive CD4, around 3.6% for naive CD8, 2.3% for memory CD4, and roughly 0.43% for memory CD8. Larger estimated clonotype richness was generally found for naive subsets than for memory subsets. Sampling was restricted to blood, and TCR repertoires in tissues likely differ from the TCR repertoires found in blood. Compared with non-shared clonotypes, clonotypes shared by all four sorted-subset donors had higher generation probabilities. Incomplete sequencing was indicated by rarefaction of sorted-subset datasets, despite the large sequencing depth. Because the study included only a small number of donors, the genetic and exposure-history diversity represented was limited.

Using the deep immunoSEQ assay, multiplex PCR amplified TCR CDR3 regions from genomic DNA. Extracted genomic DNA from each cell subset was distributed evenly across all wells of several immunoSEQ 96-well plates, and each plate was treated as a replicate. For sorted subsets, approximately 190 ng genomic DNA, equal to tens of thousands of T cell genomes, was loaded into each replicate PCR. Purified libraries were measured with a Qubit 3.0 fluorometer, size-checked on a Bioanalyzer 2100, and measured again with the KAPA Library Quantification kit. Every immunoSEQ 96-well plate was sequenced on a dedicated single-read 150-cycle Illumina NextSeq 550 flow cell. In the paper's pipeline: Because the immunoSEQ output included only junctional sequences and no quality scores, the filtering could not be the same as the filtering used for full-length reads. Sequences were annotated with PyIR, a Python wrapper for IgBLAST v1.9, and V/J genes and CDR3 were assigned using IMGT germline references. Any read was removed if the V/J assignment was weak (E-value above 1e-6), the CDR3 was missing, or the read contained stop codons, out-of-frame junctions, or ambiguous translated residues. V3J clonotypes were defined as sequences sharing the same inferred V gene, J gene, and CDR3 amino acid sequence. To compute the percentage overlap between repertoires, the number of shared unique clonotypes was divided by the size of the smaller repertoire. Repertoire richness was assessed with RTK rarefaction, the Chao1 estimator, and Recon v2.1 estimates of unobserved clonotypes. Generation probabilities for all TCRbeta clonotypes obtained by the gDNA method from several donors were computed using OLGA. TCRdb mirrors the immuneACCESS table, restricted to in-frame sequences. Some clones are absent from its copies; in checked studies, under half trace to an unresolved V gene, and the reason for the others is unknown. Clone size and V and J calls were adopted from that table, with D and trimming inferred from the DNA. Recorded for this sample are 2 million to 2.5 million clones; 85% to 95% of them occurred a single time. The ten largest make up more than 0.35% of the sample.

The germline V gene supplies CDR1 MDHEN and CDR2 SYDVKM. The CDR3 starts with the cysteine, ends with the phenylalanine, and has 13 residues. Only the CDR3 DNA is retained, 39 bases long and in frame from the first base. V loses 2 bases of germline sequence and J loses 5 bases, and the interval between the two ends is 9 bases. The donors were healthy, HIV-negative adults who had no recently reported acute infections or vaccinations. Every donor was a Caucasian adult living in Nashville, Tennessee, USA. Magnetic negative selection was used to enrich CD4+ T cells, after which naive cells were positively selected on CD45RA and the negative fraction became the memory subset. Blood was obtained by leukapheresis, after which PBMCs were separated by Ficoll-Histopaque density gradient centrifugation and cryopreserved in liquid nitrogen vapor phase. Analytical flow cytometry was used to check the purity and quantity of each magnetically sorted T cell population. Genomic DNA was isolated from each sorted fraction and quantified by UV absorbance on a Nanodrop 2000c.

This clone came up once. The antigen it recognizes is unknown. No base quality information exists; no much larger clone differs at one position. The TCR comes from a man younger than 35 in good health. Some clones in this sample may be carry-over from other donors' samples. The sequence is built from TRBV28 and TRBJ1-1, with no confident D gene call. The material sequenced was naive CD4+ T cells from PBMCs. Explained via the paper, the cell subset or site label denotes: CD45RA+ positively selected. The CDR3 region reads CASSLNGRTEAFF. The nucleotide sequence reads TGTGCCAGCAGTTTAAATGGAAGGACTGAAGCTTTCTTT.